What follows are 29 T cell receptor beta chains derived from one specimen sequenced in a study of T cell clones after liver transplantation (dated 2019 in TCRdb). The library was generated by the immunoSEQ multiplex PCR assay. Here the immuneACCESS table is served through TCRdb, limited to in-frame sequences with V and J called. Missing clones are a known gap in these copies; in checked studies unresolved V genes cover under half, and the rest lacks a known reason. The sample table shows approximately 25,000 clones, and around two thirds are seen once. The leading ten clones occupy approximately 2.9% of the sample. Reading the label with the study, this specimen's time point is: pre-transplant. The sequencing used CD4+ T cells from blood, collected before liver transplant. These receptors originate from a human donor who received a liver transplant.

The V call is TRBV30, the J call TRBJ2-7; D is perhaps TRBD1 (5 bases). Deletions cut 6 bases from V and 0 bases from J, with 9 bases between. Germline-derived CDR1 and CDR2 are GTSNPN and SVGIG (reference sequence). The CDR3 sequence is 12 residues long. DNA of the CDR3: TGTGCCTGCCACAGGAGCTCCTACGAGCAGTACTTC. This codes for CACHRSSYEQYF.

The chain links TRBV19 to TRBJ1-3, with TRBD1 as a possible D gene (5 bases). Germline-derived CDR1 and CDR2 are LNHDA and SQIVND (reference sequence). The CDR3 has 14 amino acids. The germline V and J ends were trimmed by 3 bases and 2 bases, with 8 bases remaining between them. The CDR3 DNA is TGTGCCAGTAGTATCACGGGGGCTGGAAACACCATATATTTT. This sequence encodes CASSITGAGNTIYF. Using reference TRBV19 and TRBJ1-3 for the parts outside the CDR3, the full variable domain is DGGITQSPKYLFRKEGQNVTLSCEQNLNHDAMYWYRQDPGQGLRLIYYSQIVNDFQKGDIAEGYSVSREKKESFPLTVTSAQKNPTAFYLCASSITGAGNTIYFGEGSWLTVV.

Comments on this clone: The junction differs from germline at one of its ends, possibly a read error. The same CDR3 is also encoded by other DNA sequences in this sample. This chain joins TRBV27 and TRBJ1-1; D call uncertain. Germline-derived CDR1 and CDR2 are MNHEY and SMNVEV (reference sequence). The CDR3 is made up of 13 amino acids. The CDR3 here is CASSLYPNTEAFF. In DNA form, the CDR3 reads TGTGCCAGTAGTTTATATCCGAACACTGAAGCTTTCTTT.

This clone was seen a handful of times. The V and J genes are TRBV19 and TRBJ1-5; D is ambiguous. The CDR3 extends over 14 amino acids. V shed 9 bases and J shed 7 bases, with 19 bases lying between them. The germline V gene encodes CDR1 LNHDA and CDR2 SQIVND (reference sequence). For the CDR3, the DNA is TGTGCCAGCCGAGGGTCTGAGCCTTTACAGCCCCAGCATTTT. Its protein product is CASRGSEPLQPQHF.

This sequence joins TRBV5-1 and TRBJ2-3, with TRBD1 matching over 9 bases. The J segment lost 1 base and the V segment lost 3 bases, leaving 3 bases of the junction unmatched. Germline CDR1 SGHRS, CDR2 YFSETQ. The CDR3 loop spans 15 amino acids. The CDR3: CASSSRTGGTDTQYF. As DNA, the CDR3 is TGCGCCAGCAGCTCCCGGACAGGGGGCACAGATACGCAGTATTTT.

This clone was counted between two and nine times. V usage is TRBV7-8 and J usage is TRBJ2-2, with D possibly TRBD1 on 5 matching bases. The ends were cut back, 5 bases at V and 1 base at J, with 8 bases in the middle. Germline V gene sequence: CDR1 SGHVS, CDR2 FQNEAQ. The CDR3 has 14 amino acids. The CDR3 region is CASSRDRNTGELFF. In nucleotides, the CDR3 is TGTGCCAGCAGCCGCGACAGGAACACCGGGGAGCTGTTTTTT.

The genes are TRBV6-1 and TRBJ2-5; unclear D gene. The CDR3 is made up of 13 amino acids. CDR1 and CDR2 (germline): MNHNS, SASEGT. Trimming pared 4 bases from V and 2 bases from J, leaving 8 bases between. CDR3 residues: CASSVMTQETQYF. The CDR3 bases are TGTGCCAGCAGTGTTATGACTCAAGAGACCCAGTACTTC.

CDR3 DNA sequence: TGTGCCAGCTCACCACCAGGACAGCAAGAGACCCAGTACTTC. It translates to CASSPPGQQETQYF. The chain uses TRBV18 and TRBJ2-5, with D possibly being TRBD1 (6 bases). This CDR3 is 14 amino acids long. The V gene's germline CDR1 is KGHSH and CDR2 LQKENI. Trimming took 0 bases from V and 2 from J, leaving 7 bases between them. The whole variable domain, remainder taken from reference TRBV18 and TRBJ2-5, is NAGVMQNPRHLVRRRGQEARLRCSPMKGHSHVYWYRQLPEEGLKFMVYLQKENIIDESGMPKERFSAEFPKEGPSILRIQQVVRGDSAAYFCASSPPGQQETQYFGPGTRLLVL.

The chain couples TRBV7-9 to TRBJ1-4; D is unclear. Germline assignment: CDR1 SEHNR and CDR2 FQNEAQ (reference sequence). The CDR3 consists of 13 residues. Trimming pared 1 base from V and 8 bases from J, leaving 8 bases between. The CDR3 coding sequence is TGTGCCAGCAGCTTAGACATGGGGGAAAAACTGTTTTTT. Its protein product is CASSLDMGEKLFF.

This clone was counted a few times. This chain links TRBV9 with TRBJ2-1, with D possibly called TRBD1 or TRBD2 (5 bases each). The length of the CDR3 is 14 residues. Germline CDR1 SGDLS, CDR2 YYNGEE. With 6 bases removed from V and 13 bases from J, the gap between germline ends came to 23 bases. The CDR3 coding sequence is TGTGCCAGCAACCTGAAACCCGGGGCCGGCGGACAGTTCTTC. Encoded protein: CASNLKPGAGGQFF.

This chain joins TRBV4-1 and TRBJ2-3, with 8 bases aligning to TRBD1. The CDR3 covers 16 residues. After removal of 3 bases from V and 0 bases from J, the junction contained 5 bases not matched to a gene. The V gene's germline CDR1 is MGHRA and CDR2 YSYEKL. The CDR3 loop reads CASSQAGTGSTDTQYF. As DNA, the CDR3 is TGCGCCAGCAGCCAGGCGGGGACAGGTAGCACAGATACGCAGTATTTT.

The chain couples TRBV10-3 to TRBJ1-6; weak D call: TRBD1 (5 bases). Germline CDR1 ENHRY, CDR2 SYGVKD. This CDR3 is built from 14 residues. Trimming cost V 3 bases and J 7 bases, with 10 bases left between them. This CDR3 reads CAISDRDPNSPLHF. The CDR3 bases are TGTGCCATCAGTGACCGGGACCCCAATTCACCCCTCCACTTT.

V and J are TRBV6-6 and TRBJ1-5; 7 nucleotides line up with TRBD1. V dropped 7 bases and J dropped 6; count of bases not matched to a gene: 9. From germline, CDR1 is MNHNY and CDR2 SVGAGI (reference sequence). CDR3 length: 14 amino acids. DNA of the CDR3: TGTGCCAGCACCGCGACAGGGTCGGGTCAGCCCCAGCATTTT. Amino acid sequence: CASTATGSGQPQHF.

The V gene is TRBV14, the J gene TRBJ2-7, with 11 bases lining up with TRBD2. The V and J ends lost 3 bases and 3 bases, in that order; junction bases with no gene match: 10. CDR3 length equals 17 residues. Germline values: CDR1 SGHDN, CDR2 FVKESK. CDR3 sequence: CASSHRLAGPHYYEQYV. The DNA of the CDR3 is TGTGCCAGCAGCCATAGACTAGCGGGACCCCACTACTACGAGCAGTACGTC.

The chain combines TRBV5-1 with TRBJ2-1; a possible D gene is TRBD1 (6 bases). The V gene's germline CDR1 is SGHRS and CDR2 YFSETQ. This CDR3 region has 14 residues. Trimming took off 2 bases at V and 4 bases at J, with 10 bases between the two ends. The CDR3 spells CASSLQGEYNEQFF. The CDR3 region has the DNA TGCGCCAGCAGCTTACAGGGAGAATACAATGAGCAGTTCTTC.

This clone was counted only a few times. The J gene is TRBJ1-5, the V gene TRBV19; 10 bases map to TRBD1. Germline values: CDR1 LNHDA, CDR2 SQIVND (reference sequence). The CDR3 is 15 residues long. The V gene end was trimmed by 7 bases and the J gene end by 1 base; junction bases not matched to a gene: 4. The CDR3 DNA reads TGTGCCAGTAAGATGGACAGGGGGAGCAATCAGCCCCAGCATTTT. Translation: CASKMDRGSNQPQHF.

The J gene is TRBJ1-1, the V gene TRBV2, with D perhaps TRBD1 (6 bases). This CDR3 has 15 residues. Trimming took 6 bases from V and 0 from J, leaving 14 bases between them. Germline loops: CDR1 SNHLY, CDR2 FYNNEI. The CDR3: CASRWTANMNTEAFF. CDR3 DNA sequence: TGTGCCAGCAGATGGACAGCTAATATGAACACTGAAGCTTTCTTT.

V is TRBV27 and J is TRBJ2-1, with TRBD1 as a possible D gene (5 bases). There are 17 residues in the CDR3. CDR1 MNHEY and CDR2 SMNVEV come from the germline V gene (reference sequence). The V and J ends lost 2 bases and 0 bases respectively, with 14 bases between them. CDR3 region: CASSLTGPQGSYNEQFF. The DNA of the CDR3 is TGTGCCAGCAGTTTAACAGGTCCCCAGGGCTCCTACAATGAGCAGTTCTTC.

V is TRBV10-3 and J is TRBJ2-5, with a possible D match to TRBD2 (6 bases). CDR1 and CDR2 from the germline V gene are ENHRY and SYGVKD. The CDR3 has 14 residues. V was shortened by 3 bases and J by 2 bases, with 10 bases between the two germline ends. This chain's CDR3 is CAISDQTSQETQYF. CDR3 sequence (DNA): TGTGCCATCAGTGATCAGACTAGTCAAGAGACCCAGTACTTC.

The V gene is TRBV19, the J gene TRBJ2-3; TRBD2 matches 7 bases. The CDR3 runs 17 residues. Germline-derived CDR1 and CDR2 are LNHDA and SQIVND (reference sequence). V shed 2 bases and J 2 bases; nucleotides not matched to a gene: 10. The CDR3 DNA reads as TGTGCCAGTAGTATAAAGGGGAGGGCCCTTTACACAGATACGCAGTATTTT. As protein: CASSIKGRALYTDTQYF.

The chain couples TRBV6-1 to TRBJ2-6; no clear D. This CDR3 spans 18 amino acids. Trimming took 4 bases from V and 0 from J, leaving 16 bases between them. Germline-derived CDR1 and CDR2 are MNHNS and SASEGT. The CDR3 loop reads CASSVITRTGSGANVLTF. DNA of the CDR3: TGTGCCAGCAGTGTAATAACAAGGACGGGCTCTGGGGCCAACGTCCTGACTTTC.

The chain couples TRBV28 to TRBJ2-1, with 11 bases identical to TRBD2. V gave up 7 bases and J gave up 7 bases; unmatched junction bases: 6. Germline CDR1 and CDR2: MDHEN and SYDVKM. CDR3 length: 14 amino acids. This chain's CDR3 is CASITSGGHNEQFF. The DNA of the CDR3 is TGTGCCAGCATTACTAGCGGGGGCCATAATGAGCAGTTCTTC.

J is TRBJ1-4 and V is TRBV11-3, with a weak D call TRBD1 (5 bases). The V gene's germline CDR1 is SGHNT and CDR2 YENEEA. The CDR3 spans 15 residues. V lost 4 bases to trimming and J lost 0 bases, with 9 bases between them. The CDR3 DNA sequence: TGTGCCAGCAGCTCGGGGGGGTCAACTAATGAAAAACTGTTTTTT. Residues: CASSSGGSTNEKLFF.

This chain links TRBV6-1 with TRBJ2-2, with 7 bases fitting TRBD2. The CDR3 contains 15 residues. Germline CDR1 and CDR2: MNHNS and SASEGT. The V and J ends lost 3 bases and 6 bases, in that order; junction bases with no gene match: 7. The CDR3 region has the DNA TGTGCCAGCAGTGAGGGCCTAGCGGTGGCCGGGGAGCTGTTTTTT. Translated, it gives CASSEGLAVAGELFF.

The V gene is TRBV6-1, the J gene TRBJ2-1; TRBD1 agrees at 7 bases. The CDR3 has 13 residues. Germline CDR1 MNHNS, CDR2 SASEGT. The trim removed 7 bases at V and 8 bases at J, leaving 8 bases unmatched. CDR3 amino acids: CASTRGGAYEQFF. CDR3 bases: TGTGCCAGCACCAGAGGGGGCGCGTATGAGCAGTTCTTC.

This clone is medium-sized within its sample. CDR3 DNA: TGTGCCAGCGGACAGGCCTCATCCTACGAGCAGTACGTC. Its translation: CASGQASSYEQYV. V and J are TRBV6-1 and TRBJ2-7; 7 bases match TRBD1. From germline, CDR1 is MNHNS and CDR2 SASEGT. Trimming removed 8 bases from V and 1 base from J; junction bases left unmatched: 5. The CDR3 spans 13 residues.

The V call is TRBV30, the J call TRBJ1-5; TRBD1 aligns across 7 bases. In germline, CDR1 is GTSNPN, CDR2 SVGIG (reference sequence). This CDR3 spans 14 amino acids. With 5 bases clipped from V and 4 bases from J, the junction kept 8 bases outside the gene matches. The CDR3 nucleotides read TGTGCCTGGGAGCGGGCAGGGGGTAATCAGCCCCAGCATTTT. It specifies CAWERAGGNQPQHF.

Only a few counts were recorded for this clone. This chain joins TRBV30 and TRBJ1-2; 8 positions match TRBD1. Germline CDR1 is GTSNPN and CDR2 is SVGIG (reference sequence). This CDR3 is 12 amino acids long. The ends lost 4 bases at V and 4 bases at J; junction bases unmatched: 2. The CDR3 here is CAWTGTGYGYTF. The CDR3 coding sequence is TGTGCCTGGACGGGGACAGGCTATGGCTACACCTTC.

This chain uses TRBV28 with TRBJ1-4; D might be TRBD1 (6 bases). The CDR3 sequence is 15 residues long. The ends were cut back, 3 bases at V and 6 bases at J, with 14 bases in the middle. From germline, CDR1 is MDHEN and CDR2 SYDVKM. The CDR3 region is CASSFTQGGDEKLFF. CDR3 DNA sequence: TGTGCCAGCAGTTTTACACAGGGTGGTGATGAAAAACTGTTTTTT.